This T cell receptor beta chain was profiled in a study of cytomegalovirus exposure and HLA in healthy donors. The primer mix had 60 Vbeta and 13 Jbeta primers. The table came from immunoSEQ multiplex PCR; TCRdb's copy has only in-frame clones and leaves some out. The table lists 120,000 to 150,000 clones, 82% of them singletons, with around 2.4% in the top ten. The V segment lost 7 bases and the J segment 3 bases; nucleotides outside the gene matches: 13. Germline V CDR1 and CDR2: LNHDA, SQIVND (reference sequence). The CDR3 contains 17 residues. The rearrangement links TRBV19 to TRBJ2-2; TRBD1 agrees at 8 bases. The sample was PBMCs. This clonotype was sampled from a male donor in good health and CMV-seronegative. CDR3 region: CASTMDDRGGYTGELFF. CDR3 DNA sequence: TGTGCCAGTACCATGGATGACAGGGGCGGATACACCGGGGAGCTGTTTTTT.